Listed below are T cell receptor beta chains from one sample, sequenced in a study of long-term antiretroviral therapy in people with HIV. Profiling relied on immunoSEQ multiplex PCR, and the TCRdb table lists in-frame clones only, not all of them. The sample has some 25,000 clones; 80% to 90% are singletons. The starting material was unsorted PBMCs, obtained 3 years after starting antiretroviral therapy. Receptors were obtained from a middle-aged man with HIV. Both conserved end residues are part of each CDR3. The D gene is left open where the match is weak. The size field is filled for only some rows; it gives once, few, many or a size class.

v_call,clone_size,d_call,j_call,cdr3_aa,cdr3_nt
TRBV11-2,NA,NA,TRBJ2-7,CASSPEGYEQYF,TGTGCCAGCAGCCCCGAGGGGTACGAGCAGTACTTC
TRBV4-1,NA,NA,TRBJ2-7,CASSQETITGLANF,TGCGCCAGCAGCCAAGAAACCATTACGGGACTGGCGAACTTC
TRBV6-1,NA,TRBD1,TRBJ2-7,CASGGQGTYEQYF,TGTGCCAGTGGTGGACAGGGGACCTACGAGCAGTACTTC
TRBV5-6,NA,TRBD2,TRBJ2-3,CASSLTGLALSDTQYF,TGTGCCAGCAGCTTAACGGGACTAGCATTGTCAGATACGCAGTATTTT
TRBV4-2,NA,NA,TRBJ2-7,CASSQSPSYEQYF,TGTGCCAGCAGCCAATCGCCCAGCTACGAGCAGTACTTC
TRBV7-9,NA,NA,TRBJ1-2,CASSLEAYGYTF,TGTGCCAGCAGCTTAGAGGCCTATGGCTACACCTTC
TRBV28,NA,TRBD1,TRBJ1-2,CASSSTGGSGYTF,TGTGCCAGCAGTTCGACAGGGGGAAGTGGCTACACCTTC
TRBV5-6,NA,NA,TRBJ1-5,CASSLAEADQPQHF,TGTGCCAGCAGCTTGGCGGAGGCCGATCAGCCCCAGCATTTT
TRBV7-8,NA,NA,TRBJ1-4,CASSFRANEKLFF,TGTGCCAGCAGCTTCCGGGCTAATGAAAAACTGTTTTTT
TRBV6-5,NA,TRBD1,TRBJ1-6,CASSYSGTGRSPLHF,TGTGCCAGCAGTTACTCGGGGACAGGGAGGTCACCCCTCCACTTT
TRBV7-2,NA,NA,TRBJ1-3,CASSLGSSGNTIYF,TGTGCCAGCAGCTTGGGGAGCTCTGGAAACACCATATATTTT
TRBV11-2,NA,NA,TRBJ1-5,CASSSTHADGFNQPQHF,TGTGCCAGCAGCTCGACCCACGCGGACGGATTCAATCAGCCCCAGCATTTT
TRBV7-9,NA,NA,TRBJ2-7,CASSLAGGGYEQYF,TGTGCCAGCAGCTTAGCGGGGGGCGGGTACGAGCAGTACTTC
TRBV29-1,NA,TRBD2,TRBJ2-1,CSVERLAGNADEQFF,TGCAGCGTTGAGAGGCTAGCGGGAAATGCGGATGAGCAGTTCTTC
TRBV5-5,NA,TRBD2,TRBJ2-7,CASSPGLAGESYEQYF,TGTGCCAGCAGCCCCGGACTAGCGGGAGAGTCCTACGAGCAGTACTTC
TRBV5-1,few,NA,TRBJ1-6,CASSLDGENSPLHF,TGCGCCAGCAGCTTGGACGGGGAAAATTCACCCCTCCACTTT
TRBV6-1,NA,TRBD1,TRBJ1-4,CASSAHPIRTGGEKLFF,TGTGCCAGCAGTGCCCACCCTATTCGGACAGGTGGGGAAAAACTGTTTTTT
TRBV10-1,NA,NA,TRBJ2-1,CASSESDRARSGSPRNEQFF,TGCGCCAGCAGTGAGTCGGACAGGGCCAGGAGCGGGAGTCCGAGGAATGAGCAGTTCTTC
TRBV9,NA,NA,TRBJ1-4,CASSVDGGGEKLFF,TGTGCCAGCAGCGTAGACGGGGGAGGCGAAAAACTGTTTTTT
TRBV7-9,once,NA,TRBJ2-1,CASSLSGSRNEQFF,TGTGCCAGCAGTTTATCAGGGAGCAGGAATGAGCAGTTCTTC
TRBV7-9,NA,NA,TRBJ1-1,CASSSPTGVGTEAFF,TGTGCCAGCAGCTCCCCCACGGGTGTCGGCACTGAAGCTTTCTTT
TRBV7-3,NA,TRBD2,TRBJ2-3,CASSSAGGGSPQTPQYF,TGTGCCAGCAGCTCGGCGGGAGGGGGCTCGCCACAGACGCCGCAGTATTTT
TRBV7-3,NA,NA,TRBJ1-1,CASSLEAGHNTEAFF,TGTGCCAGCAGCTTAGAAGCGGGGCATAACACTGAAGCTTTCTTT
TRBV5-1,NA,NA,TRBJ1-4,CASSLGAPSSVGEKLFF,TGCGCCAGCAGCCTGGGGGCTCCGTCCTCGGTGGGTGAAAAACTGTTTTTT
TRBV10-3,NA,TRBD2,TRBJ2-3,CAISELGTSVADTQYF,TGTGCCATCAGTGAGCTTGGGACTAGCGTGGCAGATACGCAGTATTTT
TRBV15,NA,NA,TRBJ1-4,CATSSPGILGPTNEKLFF,TGTGCCACCAGCAGCCCAGGGATCTTGGGCCCAACTAATGAAAAACTGTTTTTT
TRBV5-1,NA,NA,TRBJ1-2,CASSSDSFGYTF,TGCGCCAGCAGCTCCGACTCCTTTGGCTACACCTTC
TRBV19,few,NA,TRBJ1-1,CASSMWTEVEAFF,TGTGCCAGTAGTATGTGGACAGAAGTTGAAGCTTTCTTT
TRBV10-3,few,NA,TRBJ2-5,CAISGAAGVGETQYF,TGTGCCATCAGTGGGGCCGCAGGGGTAGGAGAGACCCAGTACTTC